The rows below give T cell receptor beta chains drawn from one sample of a study of cytomegalovirus exposure and HLA in healthy donors. Produced via immunoSEQ multiplex PCR; TCRdb's table is partial and in-frame only. Of roughly 170,000 clones listed, roughly four fifths are singletons. Sequences were obtained from PBMCs. All receptors come from a female donor in good health and CMV-seronegative. Each CDR3 is given without its conserved first and last residue. D genes are given only for firm matches.

>TRBV7-2|TRBD1|TRBJ2-7
ASSPDRVHEQY
>TRBV6-5|-|TRBJ1-5
ASSSEPRSNQPQH
>TRBV28|-|TRBJ1-2
ASSPGLQLYGYT
>TRBV2|-|TRBJ2-1
ASSERAAPYNEQF
>TRBV10-3|-|TRBJ2-6
AIKGHEPGRQERTGANVLT
>TRBV14|TRBD1|TRBJ1-2
ASSQEWTGLGGYT
>TRBV10-3|-|TRBJ2-1
AISNQGYNEQF
>TRBV30|TRBD1|TRBJ2-7
AWRIRDSSFYEQY
>TRBV5-4|TRBD1|TRBJ2-4
ASSLGTGGAKNIQY
>TRBV9|TRBD2|TRBJ2-2
ASSLVAGGSTGELF
>TRBV9|TRBD2|TRBJ2-1
ASSASGLAIYNEQF
>TRBV6-1|-|TRBJ1-4
ASSLNEKLF
>TRBV4-2|-|TRBJ1-1
ASSQETTTTLTNTEAF
>TRBV30|-|TRBJ1-5
AWSRGRDNHSNQPQH
>TRBV10-3|-|TRBJ2-5
AISESGVAAETQY
>TRBV7-2|-|TRBJ1-1
ASRQLMRAPGGAF
>TRBV4-2|-|TRBJ2-5
ASSPDGQGGETQY
>TRBV11-2|-|TRBJ1-1
ASSFLRKPTGNTEAF
>TRBV7-9|TRBD2|TRBJ2-3
ASSTIRTSGGDTQY
>TRBV27|-|TRBJ2-7
ASSFSGAYEQY
>TRBV7-2|-|TRBJ2-3
ASSLSSANTQY
>TRBV9|TRBD2|TRBJ2-7
ASSVGRGSGIDYEQY
>TRBV4-3|-|TRBJ2-7
ASSQATGLSYEQY
>TRBV5-4|TRBD1|TRBJ2-5
ASSARDSDFTQY
>TRBV7-6|TRBD2|TRBJ2-1
ASSPRGGWGEQF
>TRBV4-3|TRBD1|TRBJ1-2
ASSQGRGQGAGGYT
>TRBV7-2|-|TRBJ1-3
ASSFTGGGGNTIY
>TRBV7-9|-|TRBJ2-6
ASSRVPSPLGANVLT
>TRBV30|-|TRBJ2-7
AWSTGYEQY
>TRBV5-1|TRBD2|TRBJ2-1
ASSLGKVLSGSSYNEQF
>TRBV28|TRBD2|TRBJ2-7
ASSKGTSGTYEQY
>TRBV19|TRBD1|TRBJ2-2
ASSIGGQGTPLLF
>TRBV7-8|-|TRBJ1-4
ASSLGQTTNEKLF
>TRBV7-9|TRBD2|TRBJ2-1
ASSLRSTSGIYNEQF
>TRBV27|TRBD1|TRBJ2-7
ASRSGTGGEQY
>TRBV19|-|TRBJ1-1
ASSQQATLLTEAF
>TRBV4-1|TRBD1|TRBJ2-7
ASSQSPFPQGVTYEQY
>TRBV10-3|TRBD1|TRBJ1-2
AISEGTEYYYGYT
>TRBV19|-|TRBJ1-5
ASTGHWRADQPQH
>TRBV19|-|TRBJ2-3
ASSRGRSDTQY
>TRBV29-1|-|TRBJ1-2
SVHRVYYGYT
>TRBV5-1|-|TRBJ2-1
ASSIGSSYNEQF
>TRBV28|TRBD2|TRBJ2-3
ASSYGRLSGDTQY
>TRBV6-5|-|TRBJ1-5
ASASGQPQH
>TRBV9|TRBD2|TRBJ2-3
ASSVGTRKDTQY
>TRBV28|-|TRBJ2-7
ASSLPNRGGYEQY
>TRBV19|-|TRBJ2-6
ASRPDSPGRASGANVLT
>TRBV30|-|TRBJ2-7
AWSVTYEQY
>TRBV4-3|-|TRBJ2-5
ASSQVWEGGETQY
>TRBV6-1|-|TRBJ1-6
ASRGQVAHNSPLH
>TRBV10-3|-|TRBJ1-1
ASGHPNTEAF
>TRBV16|TRBD1|TRBJ1-2
ASSHPDRDYGYT
>TRBV4-1|TRBD1|TRBJ1-3
ASSQGTGGLAGNTIY